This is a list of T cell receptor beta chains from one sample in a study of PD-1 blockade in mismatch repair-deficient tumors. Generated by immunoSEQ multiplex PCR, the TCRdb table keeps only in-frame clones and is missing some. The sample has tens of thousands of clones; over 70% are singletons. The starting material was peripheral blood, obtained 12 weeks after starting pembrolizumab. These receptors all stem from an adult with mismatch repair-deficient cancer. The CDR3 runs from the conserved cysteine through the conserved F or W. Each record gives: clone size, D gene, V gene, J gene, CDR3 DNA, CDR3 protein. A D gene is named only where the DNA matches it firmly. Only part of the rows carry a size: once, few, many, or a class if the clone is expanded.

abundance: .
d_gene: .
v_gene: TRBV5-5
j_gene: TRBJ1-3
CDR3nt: TGTGCCAGCAGCTTGGCTTGGGGAGGAGGAAACACCATATATTTT
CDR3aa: CASSLAWGGGNTIYF

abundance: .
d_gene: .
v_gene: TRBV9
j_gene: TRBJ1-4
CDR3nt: TGTGCCAGCAGCGTAGACACCTCGCAGCGGAATGAAAAACTGTTTTTT
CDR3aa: CASSVDTSQRNEKLFF

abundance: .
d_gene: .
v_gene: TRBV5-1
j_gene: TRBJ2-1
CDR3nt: TGCGCCAGCAGCTTGGAGTCCTCGGGACCCTACAATGAGCAGTTCTTC
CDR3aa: CASSLESSGPYNEQFF

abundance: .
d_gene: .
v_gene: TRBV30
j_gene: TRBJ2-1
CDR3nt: TGTGCCTGGAGTGTAACGTCAGGGGGATTGGGGGGCCGCTTCTACAATGAGCAGTTCTTC
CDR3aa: CAWSVTSGGLGGRFYNEQFF

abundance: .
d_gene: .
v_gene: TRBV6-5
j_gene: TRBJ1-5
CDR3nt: TGTGCCAGCACTGGGGGATTAGGCCAGCCCCAGCATTTT
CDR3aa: CASTGGLGQPQHF

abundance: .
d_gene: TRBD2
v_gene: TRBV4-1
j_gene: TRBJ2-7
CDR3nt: TGCGCCAGCAGCCAGAGCGGGGGAGGTTCCTACGAGCAGTACTTC
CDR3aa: CASSQSGGGSYEQYF

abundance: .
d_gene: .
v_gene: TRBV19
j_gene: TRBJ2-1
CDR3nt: TGTGCCAGTAGGATTGTGGGGGCTAGCGGAAGCCCCTACAATGAGCAGTTCTTC
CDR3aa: CASRIVGASGSPYNEQFF

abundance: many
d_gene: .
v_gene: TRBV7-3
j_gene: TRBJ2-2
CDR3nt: TGTGCCAGCAGCTTAAAGGGCGGGGTATACGCGAACACCGGGGAGCTGTTTTTT
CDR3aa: CASSLKGGVYANTGELFF

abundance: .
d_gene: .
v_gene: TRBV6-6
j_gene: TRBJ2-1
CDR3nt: TGTGCCAGCAGTCAGGTCCAGCACCGGGCCGGCAATGAGCAGTTCTTC
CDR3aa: CASSQVQHRAGNEQFF

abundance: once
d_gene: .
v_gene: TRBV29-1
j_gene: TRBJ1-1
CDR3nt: TGCAGCGTGGAAAGGGGGGGGAACACTGAAGCTTTCTTT
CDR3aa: CSVERGGNTEAFF

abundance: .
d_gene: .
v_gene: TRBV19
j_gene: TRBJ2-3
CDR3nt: TGTGCCAGTAGTAGGCAGCCTGGGAGCACAGATACGCAGTATTTT
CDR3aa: CASSRQPGSTDTQYF

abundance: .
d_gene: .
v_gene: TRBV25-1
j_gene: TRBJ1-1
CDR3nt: TGTGCCAGCAGTGATCCAGGGAACACTGAAGCTTTCTTT
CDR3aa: CASSDPGNTEAFF

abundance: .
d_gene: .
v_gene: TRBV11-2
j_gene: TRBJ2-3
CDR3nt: TGTGCCAGCAGCTCGGTAGCGAGTACGCAGTATTTT
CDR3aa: CASSSVASTQYF

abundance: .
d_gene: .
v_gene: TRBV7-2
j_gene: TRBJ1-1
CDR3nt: TGTGCCAGCAGCTTAGGATCGCAGGGGACTGAAGCTTTCTTT
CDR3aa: CASSLGSQGTEAFF

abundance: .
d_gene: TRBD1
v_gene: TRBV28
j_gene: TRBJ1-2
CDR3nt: TGTGCCAGCAGTTTCTCATCGGGACAGAGCTATGGCTACACCTTC
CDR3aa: CASSFSSGQSYGYTF

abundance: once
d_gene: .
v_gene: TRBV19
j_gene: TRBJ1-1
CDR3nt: TGTGCCAGTAGTCCCAAGCTCCAGGGTGGCACTGAAGCTTTCTTT
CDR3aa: CASSPKLQGGTEAFF

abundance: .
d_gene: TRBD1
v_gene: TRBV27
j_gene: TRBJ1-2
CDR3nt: TGTGCCAGCAGTTTAGGGGCAGGGGGCGACTATGGCTACACCTTC
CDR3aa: CASSLGAGGDYGYTF

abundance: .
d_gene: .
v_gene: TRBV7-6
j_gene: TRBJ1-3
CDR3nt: TGTGCCAGCAGCTTAGGAGGGGCTGGAAACACCATATATTTT
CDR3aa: CASSLGGAGNTIYF

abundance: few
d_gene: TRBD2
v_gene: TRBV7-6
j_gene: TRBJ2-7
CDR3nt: TGTGCCAGCAGCTTTAGCGGGTCCGACGCCGAGCAGTACTTC
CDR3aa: CASSFSGSDAEQYF

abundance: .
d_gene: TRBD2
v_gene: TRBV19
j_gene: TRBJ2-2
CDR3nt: TGTGCCAGTAGGGGACTAGCGGGAGGATCCGGGGAGCTGTTTTTT
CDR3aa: CASRGLAGGSGELFF

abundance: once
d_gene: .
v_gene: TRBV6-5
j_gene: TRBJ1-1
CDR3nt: TGTGCCAGCAGTTACTCAGAGGGGCGCCCTGAAGCTTTCTTT
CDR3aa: CASSYSEGRPEAFF

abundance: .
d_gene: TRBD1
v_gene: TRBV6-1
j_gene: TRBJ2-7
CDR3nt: TGTGCCAGCAGTGAGACAGGGGCCTACGAGCAGTACTTC
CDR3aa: CASSETGAYEQYF

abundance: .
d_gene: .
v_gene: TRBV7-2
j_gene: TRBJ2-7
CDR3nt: TGTGCCAGCAGCTTAGTCGTTAGCGGCGGCTCCTACGAGCAGTACTTC
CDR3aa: CASSLVVSGGSYEQYF

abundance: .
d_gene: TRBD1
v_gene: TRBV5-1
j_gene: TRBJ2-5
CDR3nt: TGCGCCAGCAGCTTCGGGACAGGGACAGAGACCCAGTACTTC
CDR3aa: CASSFGTGTETQYF

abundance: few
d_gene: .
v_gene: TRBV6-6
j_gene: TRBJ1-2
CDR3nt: TGTGCCAGCAGTTACGACAGTAACTATGGCTACACCTTC
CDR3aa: CASSYDSNYGYTF

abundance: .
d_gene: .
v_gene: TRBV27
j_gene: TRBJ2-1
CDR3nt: TGTGCCAGCAGTTTTGGGCACCCCTCCTACAATGAGCAGTTCTTC
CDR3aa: CASSFGHPSYNEQFF

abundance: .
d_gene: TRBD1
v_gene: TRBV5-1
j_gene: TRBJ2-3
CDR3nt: TGCGCCAGCAGCAGCGATCCAGGGGGTATAGATACGCAGTATTTT
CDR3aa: CASSSDPGGIDTQYF

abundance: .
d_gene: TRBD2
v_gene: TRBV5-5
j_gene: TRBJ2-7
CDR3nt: TGTGCCAGCAGCAGGGGACTAGACGGCTACGAGCAGTACTTC
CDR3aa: CASSRGLDGYEQYF

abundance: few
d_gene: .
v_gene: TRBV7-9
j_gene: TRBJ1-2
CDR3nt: TGTGCCAGCAGCTCCCTGGGGGTTTCTTCTGGCTACACCTTC
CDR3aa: CASSSLGVSSGYTF

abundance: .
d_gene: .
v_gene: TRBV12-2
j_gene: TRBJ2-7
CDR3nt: TGTGCAAGTCGCTTTCTCGACAGGGACCCATTGGCTCTAAACTTC
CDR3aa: CASRFLDRDPLALNF

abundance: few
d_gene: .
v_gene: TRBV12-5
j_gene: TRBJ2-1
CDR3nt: TGTGCTAGTGGTGTGGACTATAGCAACTACAATGAGCAGTTCTTC
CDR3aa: CASGVDYSNYNEQFF

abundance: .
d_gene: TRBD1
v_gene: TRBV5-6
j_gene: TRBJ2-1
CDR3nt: TGTGCCAGCAGCCGCGTAGGGACAGGAGTTATCAATGAGCAGTTCTTC
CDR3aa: CASSRVGTGVINEQFF

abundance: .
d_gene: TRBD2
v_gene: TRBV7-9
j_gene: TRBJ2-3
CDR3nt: TGTGCCAGCAGCATTAGAAGAGGTGGGGGGGGCACAGATACGCAGTATTTT
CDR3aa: CASSIRRGGGGTDTQYF

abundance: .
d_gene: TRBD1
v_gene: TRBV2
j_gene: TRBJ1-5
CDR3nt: TGTGCCAGCAGATATGGACAGGGACTTAGCAATCAGCCCCAGCATTTT
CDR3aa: CASRYGQGLSNQPQHF

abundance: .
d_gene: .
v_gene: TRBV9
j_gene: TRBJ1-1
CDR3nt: TGTGCCAGCAGCCCCCTAAGCGGAGAAACTGAAGCTTTCTTT
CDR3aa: CASSPLSGETEAFF

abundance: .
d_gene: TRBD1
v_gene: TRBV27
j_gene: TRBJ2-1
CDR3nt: TGTGCCAGCGCACAGGGGGCAGCCGAGAATGAGCAGTTCTTC
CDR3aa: CASAQGAAENEQFF

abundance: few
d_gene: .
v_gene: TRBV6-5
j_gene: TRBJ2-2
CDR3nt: TGTGCCACCGCGGGACTTTCGGTTACCGGGGAGCTGTTTTTT
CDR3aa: CATAGLSVTGELFF

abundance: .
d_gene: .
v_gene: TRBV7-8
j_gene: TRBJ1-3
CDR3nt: TGTGCCAGCAGCCTTGGGACGGCCTCTGGAAACACCATATATTTT
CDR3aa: CASSLGTASGNTIYF

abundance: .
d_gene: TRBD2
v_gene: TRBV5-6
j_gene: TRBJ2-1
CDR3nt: TGTGCCAGCAGCTTGGGGTTGCGGGAGTTCCTCGTTGAGCAGTTCTTC
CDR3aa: CASSLGLREFLVEQFF

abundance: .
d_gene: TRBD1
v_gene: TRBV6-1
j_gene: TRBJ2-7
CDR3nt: TGTGCCAGTCGGGACAGAGCCTACGAGCAGTACTTC
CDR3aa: CASRDRAYEQYF

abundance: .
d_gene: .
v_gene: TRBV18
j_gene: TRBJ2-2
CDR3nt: TGTGCCAGCGCCACGGGGATCCCAACAACCGGGGAGCTGTTTTTT
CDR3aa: CASATGIPTTGELFF

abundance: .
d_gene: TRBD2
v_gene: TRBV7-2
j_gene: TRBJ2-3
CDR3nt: TGTGCCAGCAGTCCACGGACTAGCGGGAGAGATACGCAGTATTTT
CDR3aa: CASSPRTSGRDTQYF

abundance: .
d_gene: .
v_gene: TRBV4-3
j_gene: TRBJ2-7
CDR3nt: TGCGCCAGCAGCCAAGACATGGGTAAGGAGCAGTACTTC
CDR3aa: CASSQDMGKEQYF

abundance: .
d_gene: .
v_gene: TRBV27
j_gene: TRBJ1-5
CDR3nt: TGTGCCAGCAGTGACTGGGGGGTGGATCAGCCCCAGCATTTT
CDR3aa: CASSDWGVDQPQHF

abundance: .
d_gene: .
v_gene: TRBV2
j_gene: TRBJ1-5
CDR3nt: TGTGCCAGCAGTAAGAGGCGAAGCAATCAGCCCCAGCATTTT
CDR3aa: CASSKRRSNQPQHF

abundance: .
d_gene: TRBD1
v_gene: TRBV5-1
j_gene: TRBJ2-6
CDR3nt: TGCGCCAGCAGCGAGGGGGCAACAGGGGCCAACGTCCTGACTTTC
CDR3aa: CASSEGATGANVLTF

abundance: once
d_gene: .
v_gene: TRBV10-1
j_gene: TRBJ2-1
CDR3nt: TGCGCCAGCGGGGTAAACACGGTTAGATCCTACAATGAGCAGTTCTTC
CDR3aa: CASGVNTVRSYNEQFF

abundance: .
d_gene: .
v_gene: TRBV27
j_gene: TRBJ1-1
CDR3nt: TGTGCCAGCAGTTCCCGGGACCTCCTAGCTGAAGCTTTCTTT
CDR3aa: CASSSRDLLAEAFF

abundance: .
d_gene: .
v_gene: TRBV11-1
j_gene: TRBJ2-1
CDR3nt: TGTGCCAGCAGCTTAGAGGAGGACAATGAGCAGTTCTTC
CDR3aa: CASSLEEDNEQFF

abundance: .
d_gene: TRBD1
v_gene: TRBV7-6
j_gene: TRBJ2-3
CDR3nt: TGTGCCAGCAGCCCGAGGGACAGGGGTACGCAGTATTTT
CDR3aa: CASSPRDRGTQYF

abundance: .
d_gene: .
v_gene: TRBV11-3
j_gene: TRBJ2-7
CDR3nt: TGTGCCAGCAGCTTAAGGGGAAACTCCTACGAGCAGTACTTC
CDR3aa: CASSLRGNSYEQYF

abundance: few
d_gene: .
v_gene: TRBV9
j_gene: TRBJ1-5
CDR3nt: TGTGCCAGCAGCGTCGACATTTCCCAGCCCCAGCATTTT
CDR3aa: CASSVDISQPQHF

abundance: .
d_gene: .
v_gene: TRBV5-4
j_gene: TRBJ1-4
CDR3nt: TGTGCCAGCAGCCTACCTGGCGTTAATGAAAAACTGTTTTTT
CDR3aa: CASSLPGVNEKLFF

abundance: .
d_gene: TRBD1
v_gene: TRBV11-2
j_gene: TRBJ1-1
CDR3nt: TGTGCCAGCAGCTTAGGAGGGGACAGCGAGGCAGCTTTCTTT
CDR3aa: CASSLGGDSEAAFF

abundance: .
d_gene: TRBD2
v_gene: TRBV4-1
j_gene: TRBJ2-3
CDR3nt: TGCGCCAGCAGCCAAGATCGGGAACTAGCGGGAGCGCGAGGCACAGATACGCAGTATTTT
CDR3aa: CASSQDRELAGARGTDTQYF